Listed below are T cell receptor beta chains from one sample, sequenced in a study of patients and donors after allogeneic stem cell transplantation. Using its own MiXCR run on the RT-PCR reads, TCRdb lists one record per CDR3 protein. This sample has some 880,000 distinct CDR3 sequences, with roughly 18% found just once. Sequenced sample: blood, either unsorted or a sorted T cell fraction (not recorded which). Receptor source: a human donor who was either an allogeneic HSCT recipient or a stem cell or donor lymphocyte infusion donor (not recorded which). It is not recorded whose cells these are; they may come from a transplant donor. Each CDR3 is given with its conserved first and last residue. A D gene is named only where the DNA matches it firmly. Rows may omit the clone size; those that give it use once, few, many or a size class.

v_gene	j_gene	d_gene	abundance	CDR3nt	CDR3aa
TRBV30	TRBJ1-1	NA	NA	TGTGCCTGGAGTTCGGACAGAGGCTACACTGAAGCTTTCTTT	CAWSSDRGYTEAFF
TRBV4-2	TRBJ2-7	NA	NA	TGTGCCAGCAGCCAAGATGGGACAACTGGCGAGCAGTACTTC	CASSQDGTTGEQYF
TRBV4-1	TRBJ1-4	NA	NA	TGCGCCAGCAGCCAAGGGGGTCTTGAAAAACTGTTTTTT	CASSQGGLEKLFF
TRBV24-1	TRBJ2-1	NA	few	TGTGCCACCAGTGATACTTCGACTAGCAATGAGCAGTTCTTC	CATSDTSTSNEQFF
TRBV29-1	TRBJ1-1	NA	many	TGCAGCGGGTACAGGCGGGGGATAAACACTGAAGCTTTCTTT	CSGYRRGINTEAFF
TRBV12-5	TRBJ2-5	NA	NA	TGTGCTAGTGGTTTCTTGGAAGGAGAGACCCAGTACTTC	CASGFLEGETQYF
TRBV5-1	TRBJ1-1	NA	NA	TGCGCCAGCAGCTTGAGGGGGGAATTGTACACTGAAGCTTTCTTT	CASSLRGELYTEAFF
TRBV9	TRBJ2-6	NA	NA	TGTGCCAGCAGCGTACAGAACTCTGGGGCCAACGTCCTGACTTTC	CASSVQNSGANVLTF
TRBV9	TRBJ2-3	NA	few	TGTGCCAGCAGCGTAGGTCGGGAAGGGACAGATACGCAGTATTTT	CASSVGREGTDTQYF
TRBV5-5	TRBJ2-5	NA	many	TGTGCCAGCAGCCGAGGGACAAATCAAGAGACCCAGTACTTC	CASSRGTNQETQYF
TRBV29-1	TRBJ2-4	NA	NA	TGCAGCGTCGGGTTAGGCCCAGCCAAAAACATTCAGTACTTC	CSVGLGPAKNIQYF
TRBV7-9	TRBJ2-7	TRBD1	few	TGTGCCAGCAGCTGGGGACAGGGCGAGCAGTACTTC	CASSWGQGEQYF
TRBV2	TRBJ1-5	NA	few	TGTGCCAGCAGTGAAGCTACAGGGTTTTACCAGCCCCAGCATTTT	CASSEATGFYQPQHF
TRBV6-1	TRBJ1-5	NA	NA	TGTGCCAGCAGTGAACAAATTAGCAATCAGCCCCAGCATTTT	CASSEQISNQPQHF
TRBV3-1	TRBJ2-5	NA	few	TGTGCCAGCAGCCAAGATAGGGTATCGGCAGGGGAAGAGACCCAGTACTTC	CASSQDRVSAGEETQYF
TRBV27	TRBJ1-3	TRBD1	NA	TGTGCCAGCGGACAGGGAGGGGGAAACACCATATATTTT	CASGQGGGNTIYF
TRBV3-1	TRBJ2-2	NA	many	TGTGCCAGCAGCAATAAGGGCAGGGAAGCCGGGGAGCTGTTTTTT	CASSNKGREAGELFF
TRBV12-3/TRBV12-4	TRBJ1-6	NA	few	TGTGCCAGCAGTTTAGCAGGCAGCTTCAATTCACCCCTCCACTTT	CASSLAGSFNSPLHF
TRBV4-1	TRBJ2-7	TRBD2	few	TGCGCCAGCAGCCAAGATTGGTTGGTAGCGGGGACCTACGAGCAGTACTTC	CASSQDWLVAGTYEQYF
TRBV4-1	TRBJ1-2	NA	few	TGCGCCAGCAGCCAAGTGAAGGGGGGCTATGGCTACACCTTC	CASSQVKGGYGYTF
TRBV12-3/TRBV12-4	TRBJ2-3	NA	NA	TGTGCCAGCAGGGACCGGTTGAAAACCAGCACAGATACGCAGTATTTT	CASRDRLKTSTDTQYF
TRBV20-1	TRBJ2-3	NA	NA	TGCAGTGCTCTCTCGGCCCCGGGAGATACGCAGTATTTT	CSALSAPGDTQYF
TRBV19	TRBJ2-3	TRBD2	NA	TGTGCCAGTAGTCCTCTAAGCGGGAGGGCAGATACGCAGTATTTT	CASSPLSGRADTQYF
TRBV5-1	TRBJ1-2	NA	few	TGCGCCAGCAGCTTGTACGGGGGAGCCTATGGCTACACCTTC	CASSLYGGAYGYTF
TRBV6-5	TRBJ2-1	NA	NA	TGTGCCAGCAGTTACTCGATGGCGCCCGAAGGTGAGCAGTTCTTC	CASSYSMAPEGEQFF
TRBV6-1	TRBJ2-5	TRBD1	many	TGTGCCAGCAGTCGTCGGACAGGGGAGACCCAGTACTTC	CASSRRTGETQYF
TRBV7-2	TRBJ2-3	NA	few	TGTGCCAGCAGCGCTAGGGCGGGATACACAGATACGCAGTATTTT	CASSARAGYTDTQYF
TRBV20-1	TRBJ2-1	TRBD2	NA	TGCAGTGCTAGAGAATGGTCTAGCGGGAGGAATGAGCAGTTCTTC	CSAREWSSGRNEQFF
TRBV20-1	TRBJ2-5	TRBD2	few	TGCAGTGCTAGCACGAGCGGGAGGGCGGAGACCCAGTACTTC	CSASTSGRAETQYF
TRBV5-1	TRBJ1-2	TRBD1	NA	TGCGCCAGCAGCTTGGGCGGACAGGGGACAGGTGGCTACACCTTC	CASSLGGQGTGGYTF
TRBV9	TRBJ2-7	NA	few	TGTGCCAGCAGCGTACAGGGCCGGGACGAGCAGTACTTC	CASSVQGRDEQYF
TRBV9	TRBJ2-3	NA	NA	TGTGCCAGCAGCGTAGGTCAGGGAAGGACGAACCCTAGCACAGATACGCAGTATTTT	CASSVGQGRTNPSTDTQYF
TRBV7-9	TRBJ1-2	NA	NA	TGTGCCAGCAGCTCCGGGGTCATAGACTATGGCTACACCTTC	CASSSGVIDYGYTF
TRBV5-1	TRBJ2-3	TRBD2	NA	TGCGCCAGCAGCCCCGAGCCTAGCGGTAGCACAGATACGCAGTATTTT	CASSPEPSGSTDTQYF